This TCR beta chain came from a study of beta chain features in type 1 diabetes. General study points: PCR might favor shorter templates, equally in patients and controls. In all four CD4+ subsets, TCRB CDR3 length was significantly, moderately reduced in type 1 diabetes. The naive, central memory and Treg TCRB repertoires showed an apparent similarity that was greater among patients than among healthy donors. The analysis here could not establish whether HLA type shapes TCRB rearrangement.

TCRB transcripts that were expressed got sequenced, as all of the isolated RNA had been reverse transcribed. Clones were read by immunoSEQ multiplex PCR, and TCRdb kept only the in-frame ones, dropping some. This table holds under 200,000 clones, roughly 8% found once. A single heparinised draw of roughly 110 mL on average was taken per donor. This clone was detected only a few times. The antigen is not known. The CDR3 totals 17 residues. The germline gives CDR1 LNHDA, CDR2 SQIVND (reference sequence). The junction had 7 bases not matched to a gene; V was cut back by 5 bases and J by 1 base. The chain uses TRBV19 and TRBJ2-3; 12 nucleotides line up with TRBD2. The TCR originated in a woman younger than 35 with type 1 diabetes. The sample comprised central memory CD4+ T cells from blood. The chain's CDR3 is CASSSSSGRAGTDTQYF. In DNA form, the CDR3 reads TGTGCCAGTAGTTCATCTAGCGGGAGGGCCGGCACAGATACGCAGTATTTT.